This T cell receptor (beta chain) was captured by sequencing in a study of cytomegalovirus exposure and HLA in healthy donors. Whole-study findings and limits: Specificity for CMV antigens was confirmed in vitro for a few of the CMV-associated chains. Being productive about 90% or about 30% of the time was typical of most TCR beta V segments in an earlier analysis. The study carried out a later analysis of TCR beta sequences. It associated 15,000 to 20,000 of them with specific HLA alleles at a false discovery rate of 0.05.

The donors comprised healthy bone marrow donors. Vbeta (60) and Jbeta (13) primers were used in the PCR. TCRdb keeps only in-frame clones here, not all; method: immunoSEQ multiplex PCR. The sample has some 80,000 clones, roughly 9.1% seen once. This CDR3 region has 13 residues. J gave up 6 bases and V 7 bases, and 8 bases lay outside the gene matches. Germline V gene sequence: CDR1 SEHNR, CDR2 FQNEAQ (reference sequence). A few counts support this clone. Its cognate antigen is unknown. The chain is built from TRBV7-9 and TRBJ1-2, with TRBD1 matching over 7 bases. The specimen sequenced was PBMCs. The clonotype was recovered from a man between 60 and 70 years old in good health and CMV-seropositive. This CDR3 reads CASTLGTADGYTF. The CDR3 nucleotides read TGTGCCAGCACCCTCGGGACAGCCGATGGCTACACCTTC.